A selection of T cell receptor beta chains follows, all from one sample in a study of shared clonotypes between healthy human individuals. Some clones are missing from TCRdb's copy, which holds only in-frame ones; the method was immunoSEQ multiplex PCR. The sample contains about 800,000 clones, about 96% of which appear only once. Material for sequencing was naive CD8+ T cells sorted from blood. Every receptor here comes from a man aged 25 to 40 in good health. Each CDR3 is given with its conserved first and last residue. D genes are given only for firm matches. Clone size is not always given. Where it is, it says once, few, many or a class for expanded clones.

clone_size	v_call	j_call	d_call	cdr3_aa	cdr3_nt
-	TRBV29-1	TRBJ2-3	-	CSVEGLDADTQYF	TGCAGCGTTGAGGGGCTAGATGCAGATACGCAGTATTTT
-	TRBV7-2	TRBJ2-1	-	CASRSKGGFYNEQFF	TGTGCCAGCAGAAGTAAGGGTGGGTTCTACAATGAGCAGTTCTTC
-	TRBV7-9	TRBJ2-7	-	CASSLVAYEQYF	TGTGCCAGCAGCTTAGTTGCCTACGAGCAGTACTTC
once	TRBV7-9	TRBJ2-1	TRBD2	CASSPKTSGSRTNEQFF	TGTGCCAGCAGCCCCAAAACCAGCGGGAGCAGGACAAATGAGCAGTTCTTC
-	TRBV28	TRBJ1-1	TRBD1	CASSQSRDRVLKVEAFF	TGTGCCAGCAGTCAATCCCGGGACAGGGTGCTAAAGGTTGAAGCTTTCTTT
-	TRBV9	TRBJ1-2	TRBD1	CASSGNRGRTRGGYTF	TGTGCCAGCAGCGGGAACAGGGGGCGTACCAGAGGTGGCTACACCTTC
-	TRBV15	TRBJ2-5	-	CATSRDRAVQETQYF	TGTGCCACCAGCAGAGATAGGGCAGTCCAAGAGACCCAGTACTTC
-	TRBV30	TRBJ2-7	TRBD2	CAWSVVAGVGEQYF	TGTGCCTGGAGTGTGGTAGCGGGAGTTGGTGAGCAGTACTTC
-	TRBV16	TRBJ2-7	-	CASSPGTSGYEQYF	TGTGCCAGCAGCCCCGGGACCTCGGGCTACGAGCAGTACTTC
-	TRBV7-6	TRBJ2-7	-	CASSLEGTTNYEQYF	TGTGCCAGCAGCTTAGAGGGCACTACAAACTACGAGCAGTACTTC
-	TRBV29-1	TRBJ2-1	TRBD2	CSVVGGAPRLAGDRNEQFF	TGCAGCGTTGTTGGTGGGGCGCCCAGACTAGCGGGAGATCGGAATGAGCAGTTCTTC
-	TRBV7-2	TRBJ1-2	-	CASSSDRHGTNYGYTF	TGTGCCAGCAGCTCGGATCGACACGGAACCAACTATGGCTACACCTTC
-	TRBV9	TRBJ1-4	-	CASSEDTNEKLFF	TGTGCCAGCAGCGAAGACACAAATGAAAAACTGTTTTTT
once	TRBV7-9	TRBJ2-1	-	CASREVYNEQFF	TGTGCCAGCAGGGAAGTCTACAATGAGCAGTTCTTC
-	TRBV5-4	TRBJ2-3	-	CASSPTGILPDTQYF	TGTGCCAGCAGCCCCACAGGGATTCTGCCAGATACGCAGTATTTT
-	TRBV13	TRBJ2-7	-	CASRGGQSYEQYF	TGTGCCAGCAGGGGCGGACAGTCCTACGAGCAGTACTTC
-	TRBV5-4	TRBJ2-5	TRBD2	CASSPELAGQYEQETQYF	TGTGCCAGCAGCCCCGAACTAGCGGGACAGTATGAACAAGAGACCCAGTACTTC
-	TRBV19	TRBJ2-3	-	CASSSTSRSTDTQYF	TGTGCCAGTAGTTCAACTAGCAGAAGCACAGATACGCAGTATTTT
-	TRBV10-1	TRBJ1-4	-	CASYPGLYLIATNEKLFF	TGCGCCAGCTATCCGGGATTATATTTAATTGCAACTAATGAAAAACTGTTTTTT
once	TRBV19	TRBJ2-1	TRBD2	CASSGQRETYYNEQFF	TGTGCCAGTAGTGGGCAGCGGGAGACCTACTACAATGAGCAGTTCTTC
-	TRBV7-4	TRBJ1-4	-	CASSLVRGPGREKLFF	TGTGCCAGCAGCTTAGTTAGGGGCCCAGGGCGGGAAAAACTGTTTTTT
-	TRBV7-6	TRBJ2-1	TRBD2	CASSLQDIAGTSGGPNEQFF	TGTGCCAGCAGCTTACAGGACATAGCCGGGACTAGCGGGGGGCCTAATGAGCAGTTCTTC
-	TRBV4-1	TRBJ2-7	TRBD1	CASSQARDSYYEQYF	TGCGCCAGCAGCCAGGCCCGGGACAGTTACTACGAGCAGTACTTC
-	TRBV10-3	TRBJ2-1	TRBD2	CATRLAGVEYEQFF	TGTGCCACCCGACTAGCGGGAGTTGAGTATGAGCAGTTCTTC
-	TRBV6-1	TRBJ1-5	-	CASRTGANIHERHF	TGTGCCAGCAGGACGGGGGCCAATATCCATGAAAGGCATTTT
-	TRBV12-5	TRBJ2-1	TRBD2	CASGLDPELAGGPYNEQFF	TGTGCTAGTGGTTTGGACCCCGAACTAGCGGGAGGACCCTACAATGAGCAGTTCTTC
-	TRBV9	TRBJ2-1	TRBD2	CASSVRAGGSYNEQFF	TGTGCCAGCAGCGTGAGAGCGGGAGGCTCCTACAATGAGCAGTTCTTC
-	TRBV18	TRBJ2-7	-	CASSQSGENEQYF	TGTGCCAGCTCACAGTCAGGAGAAAACGAGCAGTACTTC
-	TRBV10-3	TRBJ1-3	-	CAISEPESSGNTIYF	TGTGCCATCAGTGAGCCAGAAAGCTCTGGAAACACCATATATTTT
-	TRBV10-2	TRBJ1-5	-	CASSDWGKGNQPQHF	TGCGCCAGCAGTGATTGGGGAAAAGGGAATCAGCCCCAGCATTTT
-	TRBV27	TRBJ1-1	-	CASQSPGFMNTEAFF	TGTGCCAGCCAGTCCCCGGGATTCATGAACACTGAAGCTTTCTTT
-	TRBV9	TRBJ2-7	-	CASSVGGPTYEQYF	TGTGCCAGCAGCGTTGGGGGACCTACCTACGAGCAGTACTTC
-	TRBV5-6	TRBJ2-1	-	CASSLALAALHNEQFF	TGTGCCAGCAGCTTGGCTCTAGCAGCTCTGCACAATGAGCAGTTCTTC
-	TRBV13	TRBJ2-7	TRBD2	CASSLELAGEEQYF	TGTGCCAGCAGCTTAGAGCTAGCGGGAGAAGAACAGTACTTC
-	TRBV27	TRBJ1-1	-	CASSLRLGFENTEAFF	TGTGCCAGCAGTTTAAGATTAGGGTTTGAGAACACTGAAGCTTTCTTT
-	TRBV27	TRBJ2-7	-	CASSLEVGSSYEQYF	TGTGCCAGCAGTTTAGAGGTCGGAAGCTCCTACGAGCAGTACTTC
-	TRBV2	TRBJ2-7	-	CASRPRERYEQYF	TGTGCCAGCAGGCCCAGGGAGCGGTACGAGCAGTACTTC
once	TRBV6-1	TRBJ1-1	TRBD1	CASSDWDTGQAEAFF	TGTGCCAGCAGTGATTGGGACACAGGACAGGCTGAAGCTTTCTTT
-	TRBV14	TRBJ2-7	TRBD2	CASSQLAGQHYEQYF	TGTGCCAGCAGCCAACTAGCGGGGCAACACTACGAGCAGTACTTC
-	TRBV29-1	TRBJ1-4	-	CSVETDTTNEKLFF	TGCAGCGTGGAGACGGACACAACTAATGAAAAACTGTTTTTT
-	TRBV27	TRBJ2-7	-	CASSSYGGNYEQYF	TGTGCCAGCAGTTCATATGGGGGGAATTACGAGCAGTACTTC
-	TRBV6-1	TRBJ2-1	-	CASSELGDSYNEQFF	TGTGCCAGCAGTGAATTGGGAGACTCCTACAATGAGCAGTTCTTC
-	TRBV5-4	TRBJ1-2	TRBD1	CASNHPLGTGDGYTF	TGTGCCAGCAATCACCCTCTGGGGACAGGCGATGGCTACACCTTC
-	TRBV29-1	TRBJ2-1	TRBD1	CSVDGTAYNEQFF	TGCAGCGTTGATGGGACAGCCTACAATGAGCAGTTCTTC
-	TRBV7-9	TRBJ2-3	TRBD2	CASSSGLAITDTQYF	TGTGCCAGCAGCTCCGGACTAGCTATCACAGATACGCAGTATTTT
-	TRBV7-9	TRBJ1-1	-	CASSPPFGLDTEAFF	TGTGCCAGCAGTCCGCCCTTCGGCTTGGACACTGAAGCTTTCTTT
-	TRBV6-5	TRBJ2-1	TRBD1	CASSLGQGSNNEQFF	TGTGCCAGCAGCCTGGGACAGGGTAGCAACAATGAGCAGTTCTTC
-	TRBV7-3	TRBJ2-1	-	CASSPSDYNEQFF	TGTGCCAGCAGCCCAAGTGATTACAATGAGCAGTTCTTC
-	TRBV29-1	TRBJ2-5	-	CSVSPTDQETQYF	TGCAGCGTGAGCCCGACGGATCAAGAGACCCAGTACTTC
once	TRBV5-1	TRBJ2-3	TRBD2	CASSLRTSGTPTDTQYF	TGCGCCAGCAGCTTGAGGACTAGCGGGACTCCCACAGATACGCAGTATTTT
-	TRBV7-9	TRBJ2-3	-	CASSVEDWDTQYF	TGTGCCAGCAGCGTCGAGGATTGGGATACGCAGTATTTT
-	TRBV9	TRBJ2-1	TRBD2	CASSVGIGLADNNEQFF	TGTGCCAGCAGCGTGGGTATCGGACTAGCGGACAACAATGAGCAGTTCTTC
-	TRBV13	TRBJ2-5	TRBD2	CASSLAVAGEEETQYF	TGTGCCAGCAGCTTAGCGGTGGCGGGAGAGGAAGAGACCCAGTACTTC
-	TRBV29-1	TRBJ1-2	TRBD1	CSVRDRVGGYTF	TGCAGCGTGAGAGACAGGGTTGGGGGCTACACCTTC